This T cell receptor (beta chain) is drawn from a study of CD8 T cells in ankylosing spondylitis. Quantitative molecular-barcoded 5'-RACE generated the TCR beta libraries. TCRdb called the 5' RACE reads again in MiXCR, with one record for every CDR3 protein. The sample comprises hundreds of thousands of distinct CDR3 sequences, roughly 26% of which are singletons, and about 1% rests with the top ten. This clonotype was seen more than once but under ten times. As yet, its antigen is unknown. The CDR3 is 15 amino acids. Germline V gene data show CDR1 as DFQATT and CDR2 as SNEGSKA (reference sequence). V lost 1 base and J 7 bases, leaving 17 bases between the germline ends. Study results and limitations: The authors found the disease-linked clones to be CD8+ and relatively rare in peripheral blood. Reportedly, matched ankylosing spondylitis synovial fluid was significantly enriched for disease-linked clones. In ankylosing spondylitis blood, a motif of roughly 8 highly homologous TCR beta variants appeared characteristic.

Sequences were obtained from blood, either unsorted or a sorted T cell fraction (not recorded which). This sequence originates from a male donor with ankylosing spondylitis. The chain uses TRBV20-1 and TRBJ1-5; D gene ambiguous. CDR3 residues: CSARGLVGESQPQHF. The CDR3 DNA reads as TGCAGTGCTAGAGGATTGGTTGGGGAGTCCCAGCCCCAGCATTTT.